These 8 T cell receptor beta chains share one sample of origin, sequenced in a study of early T cells in non-severe SARS-CoV-2 infection. One entry per CDR3 protein, called by TCRdb with MiXCR from the 5' RACE reads. The top ten hold approximately 1.1% of the sample, which has about 60,000 distinct CDR3 sequences, less than 10% seen once. The sample consisted of whole blood. These receptors originate from an adult who was a healthcare worker with PCR-confirmed SARS-CoV-2 infection or an uninfected control (not recorded which).

This clonotype showed up many times. This rearrangement joins TRBV10-3 to TRBJ1-5; no reliable D call. Between the trimmed V and J ends, which lost 2 bases and 1 base, there was a span of 3 bases. CDR1 and CDR2 from the germline V gene are ENHRY and SYGVKD. The CDR3 totals 13 residues. The CDR3 region has the DNA TGTGCCATCAGTGAGGGAAGCAATCAGCCCCAGCATTTT. It translates to CAISEGSNQPQHF.

This clonotype has at least ten counts. V is TRBV2 and J is TRBJ2-7, with D possibly matching TRBD1 (6 bases). Germline-derived CDR1 and CDR2 are SNHLY and FYNNEI. The V end lost 7 bases, the J end lost 6 bases, and 19 bases lay between the germline ends. This CDR3 region has 14 residues. CDR3 DNA sequence: TGTGCCAGCAATAAATATGACTCAGGGGTCGAGCAGTACGTC. Translating it yields CASNKYDSGVEQYV.

This clonotype was detected only a few times. CDR3 DNA: TGCAGTGCTAGAGGAGAGCGGGGGGGGAGCACAGATACGCAGTATTTT. Its protein is CSARGERGGSTDTQYF. V is TRBV20-1 and J is TRBJ2-3, with TRBD2 matching over 10 bases. CDR1 and CDR2 (germline): DFQATT, SNEGSKA (reference sequence). CDR3 length equals 16 residues. V lost 1 base, J lost 0 bases, and 4 bases stayed unmatched.

This clonotype was seen ten or more times. This chain connects TRBV19 to TRBJ2-1; 10 bases align to TRBD2. Trimming removed 5 bases from V and 8 bases from J; junction bases left unmatched: 21. CDR1 is LNHDA and CDR2 is SQIVND in the germline V gene (reference sequence). This CDR3 has 19 amino acids. The CDR3 protein is CASSSPRGLAGVPVDEQFF. The CDR3, as DNA: TGTGCCAGTAGTTCTCCCCGAGGGCTAGCGGGGGTGCCGGTGGATGAGCAGTTCTTC.

There are many counts of this clonotype. Here the CDR3 DNA reads TGTGCCAGCAGTGAGGGGACTATCCTGGATACGCAGTATTTT. Translating gives CASSEGTILDTQYF. The chain has TRBV2 and TRBJ2-3; 7 nucleotides align to TRBD2. The trim removed 3 bases at V and 6 bases at J, leaving 6 bases unmatched. The CDR3 length is 14 residues. Per germline, CDR1 SNHLY and CDR2 FYNNEI. The whole variable domain, filled in from reference TRBV2 and TRBJ2-3, reads EPEVTQTPSHQVTQMGQEVILRCVPISNHLYFYWYRQILGQKVEFLVSFYNNEISEKSEIFDDQFSVERPDGSNFTLKIRSTKLEDSAMYFCASSEGTILDTQYFGPGTRLTVL.

This rearrangement joins TRBV10-2 to TRBJ1-3, with D tentatively TRBD1 (5 bases). The germline gives CDR1 WSHSY, CDR2 SAAADI. This CDR3 is built from 17 residues. V lost 7 bases, J lost 4 bases, and 23 bases lay in between. The CDR3 sequence: CASNDGGRSVGGNTIYF. CDR3 DNA sequence: TGCGCCAGCAATGACGGGGGACGGTCCGTCGGAGGAAACACCATATATTTT.

The chain links TRBV18 to TRBJ2-7; D unresolved. Germline V lookup: CDR1 KGHSH, CDR2 LQKENI. V lost 6 bases, J lost 6 bases, and 9 bases lay in between. The CDR3 runs to 11 residues. The CDR3 reads CASSTNGEQYV. The DNA of the CDR3 is TGTGCCAGCTCCACCAACGGCGAGCAGTACGTC.

This clonotype was recorded many times. The chain uses TRBV6-1 and TRBJ2-2; D may match TRBD1 or TRBD2 (5 bases each). Germline V CDR1 and CDR2: MNHNS, SASEGT. V was cut by 0 bases and J by 6 bases, with 5 bases left in between. The CDR3 length is 13 residues. CDR3 DNA sequence: TGTGCCAGCAGTGAAGCGGGGGCCGGGGAGCTGTTTTTT. It is translated as CASSEAGAGELFF.